This T cell receptor beta chain emerged from a study of blood T cell repertoires in COVID-19. Study overall: Researchers got acute and convalescent COVID-19 samples from the United States, Italy and Spain. The cDNA or gDNA used as material had been derived from T cells, B-cell-depleted T cells, or PBMCs.

Trimming removed 0 bases from V and 8 bases from J, with 7 bases in between. There are 12 residues in the CDR3. Germline assignment: CDR1 LNHNV and CDR2 YYDKDF (reference sequence). Per the original methods: Estimates of nucleated cell counts were drawn from the amplification of reference gene primers. Clones were sequenced by immunoSEQ multiplex PCR, and TCRdb holds only the in-frame ones, with some missing. Clone size and the V and J calls come from that table; the DNA yielded D and trimming. The sample shows about 50,000 clones, 80% to 90% of them seen only once. The sequencing input was peripheral blood. The rearrangement uses TRBV15 and TRBJ1-1; D gene uncertain. This TCR was recovered from a human donor with active COVID-19. The donor label of this sample is uncertain. Here the CDR3 DNA reads TGTGCCACCAGCAGAGATCAACAAGAAGCTTTCTTT. This encodes CATSRDQQEAFF.